This note documents a single TCR beta chain sequence. Autoimmune disease history or systemic immunosuppression was exclusionary. This sample was included in a study of OX40 agonist ivuxolimab in advanced cancers. Profiled with immunoSEQ multiplex PCR; TCRdb holds only in-frame clones, not every one. The profile shows roughly 48,000 clones, about 85% of them singletons. V was pared by 1 base and J by 2 bases, with 12 bases between. CDR3 size: 16 residues. The germline V gene has CDR1 MDHEN and CDR2 SYDVKM. The starting material was CD4+ or CD8+ T cells sorted from blood, obtained in a trial of the OX40 agonist ivuxolimab. The chain recombines TRBV28 with TRBJ2-1, with D possibly matching TRBD1 (7 bases). This receptor was identified in an adult with an advanced solid tumor such as melanoma, head and neck, liver or kidney cancer. CDR3 nucleotides: TGTGCCAGCAGTTTATTAGGAGGGGGCGCCTACAATGAGCAGTTCTTC. Its translation is CASSLLGGGAYNEQFF.